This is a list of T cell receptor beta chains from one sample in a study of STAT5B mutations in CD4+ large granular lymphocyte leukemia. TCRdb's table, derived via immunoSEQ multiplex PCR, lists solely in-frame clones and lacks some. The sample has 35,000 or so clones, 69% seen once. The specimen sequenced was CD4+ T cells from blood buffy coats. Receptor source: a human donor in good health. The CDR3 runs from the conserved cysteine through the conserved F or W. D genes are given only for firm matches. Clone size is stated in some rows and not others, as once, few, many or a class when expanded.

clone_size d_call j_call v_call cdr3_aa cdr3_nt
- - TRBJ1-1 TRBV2 CASSETGGTEAFF TGTGCCAGCAGTGAAACGGGGGGCACTGAAGCTTTCTTT
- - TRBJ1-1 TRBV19 CASSIHPRSNTEAFF TGTGCCAGTAGTATCCACCCCCGATCGAACACTGAAGCTTTCTTT
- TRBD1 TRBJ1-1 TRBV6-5 CASSRTGGFNTEAFF TGTGCCAGCAGCAGGACAGGGGGCTTTAACACTGAAGCTTTCTTT
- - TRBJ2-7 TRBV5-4 CASSALGLSSFHEQYF TGTGCCAGCAGCGCCCTAGGGCTATCCTCCTTCCACGAGCAGTACTTC
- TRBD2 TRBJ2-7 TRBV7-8 CASTSPGGRVYEQYF TGTGCCAGCACCTCCCCCGGAGGGAGGGTCTACGAGCAGTACTTC
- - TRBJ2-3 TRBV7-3 CASSFRGWGDTQYF TGTGCCAGCAGCTTTAGGGGGTGGGGCGATACGCAGTATTTT
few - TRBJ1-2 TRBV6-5 CASSYGDGYGYTF TGTGCCAGCAGTTACGGGGATGGCTATGGCTACACCTTC
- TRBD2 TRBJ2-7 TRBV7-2 CASSPTTSGVPYEQYF TGTGCCAGCAGCCCTACCACTAGCGGGGTGCCCTACGAGCAGTACTTC
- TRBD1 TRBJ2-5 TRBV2 CASSEGQGRETQYF TGTGCCAGCAGTGAGGGACAGGGCAGAGAGACCCAGTACTTC
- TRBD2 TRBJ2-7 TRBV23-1 CASSQGTSGPSYEQYF TGCGCCAGCAGCCAAGGAACTAGCGGGCCCTCCTACGAGCAGTACTTC
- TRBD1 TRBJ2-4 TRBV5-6 CASRQGAVNIQYF TGTGCCAGCCGACAGGGGGCGGTAAACATTCAGTACTTC
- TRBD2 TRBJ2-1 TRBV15 CATSRDYSGGSNEQFF TGTGCCACCAGCAGAGATTATAGCGGGGGTAGCAATGAGCAGTTCTTC
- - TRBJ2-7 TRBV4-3 CASSQGRVKGYEQYF TGCGCCAGCAGCCAGGGCAGGGTCAAAGGTTACGAGCAGTACTTC
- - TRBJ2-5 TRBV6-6 CASSYRGQETQYF TGTGCCAGCAGTTACAGGGGGCAAGAGACCCAGTACTTC
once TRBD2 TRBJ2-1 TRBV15 CATSPRGGEQFF TGTGCCACCAGCCCTCGGGGGGGTGAGCAGTTCTTC
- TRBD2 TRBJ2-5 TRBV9 CASSVSGGRYQETQYF TGTGCCAGCAGCGTAAGCGGGGGAAGATACCAAGAGACCCAGTACTTC
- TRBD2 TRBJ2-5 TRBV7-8 CASSLRLDGGASRETQYF TGTGCCAGCAGCTTACGCTTAGACGGGGGGGCCTCCAGGGAGACCCAGTACTTC
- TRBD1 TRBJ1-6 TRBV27 CASSPTGGSYNSPLHF TGTGCCAGCAGTCCGACAGGGGGCTCCTATAATTCACCCCTCCACTTT
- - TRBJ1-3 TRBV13 CASSLETGNTIYF TGTGCCAGCAGCTTGGAGACTGGAAACACCATATATTTT
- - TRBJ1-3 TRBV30 CAWSVRGTLAFNSGNTIYF TGTGCCTGGAGTGTACGTGGGACCCTAGCCTTTAACTCTGGAAACACCATATATTTT
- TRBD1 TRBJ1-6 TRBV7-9 CAGRTGNNSPLHF TGTGCCGGGAGGACAGGGAATAATTCACCCCTCCACTTT
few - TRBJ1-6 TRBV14 CASRRDYNSPLHF TGTGCCAGCAGGCGGGACTATAATTCACCCCTCCACTTT
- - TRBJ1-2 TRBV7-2 CASSPEGIYGYTF TGTGCCAGCAGCCCAGAGGGAATCTATGGCTACACCTTC
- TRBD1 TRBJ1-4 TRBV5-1 CASSLAGQGINEKLFF TGCGCCAGCAGCTTGGCCGGACAGGGAATTAATGAAAAACTGTTTTTT
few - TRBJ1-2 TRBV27 CASSAGITSNYGYTF TGTGCCAGCAGTGCCGGGATAACTTCTAACTATGGCTACACCTTC
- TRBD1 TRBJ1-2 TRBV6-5 CASSRQGGGYTF TGTGCCAGCAGCAGACAGGGAGGCGGCTACACCTTC
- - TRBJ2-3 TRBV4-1 CASSQDPGADTQYF TGCGCCAGCAGCCAAGATCCGGGGGCAGATACGCAGTATTTT
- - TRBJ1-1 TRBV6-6 CASSLRGDTEAFF TGTGCCAGCAGCCTCCGGGGAGACACTGAAGCTTTCTTT
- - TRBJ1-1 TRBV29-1 CSVDDGPVTEAFF TGCAGCGTTGATGATGGCCCGGTCACTGAAGCTTTCTTT
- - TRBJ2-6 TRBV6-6 CASRNGVTSGANVLTF TGTGCCAGCAGAAACGGGGTCACCTCTGGGGCCAACGTCCTGACTTTC
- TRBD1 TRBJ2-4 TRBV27 CASSSATGGWNIQYF TGTGCCAGCAGTTCGGCTACAGGGGGCTGGAACATTCAGTACTTC
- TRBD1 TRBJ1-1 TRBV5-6 CASSMGQIINTEAFF TGTGCCAGCAGTATGGGACAGATAATTAACACTGAAGCTTTCTTT
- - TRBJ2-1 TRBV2 CASSEGASASSSYNEQFF TGTGCCAGCAGTGAAGGGGCTAGCGCCTCGAGCTCCTACAATGAGCAGTTCTTC
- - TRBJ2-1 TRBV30 CAWSAYNEQFF TGTGCCTGGAGTGCTTACAATGAGCAGTTCTTC
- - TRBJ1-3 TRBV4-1 CASTTPGTASGNTIYF TGCGCCAGCACCACACCTGGCACGGCTTCTGGAAACACCATATATTTT
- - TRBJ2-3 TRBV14 CASSQGGASTDTQYF TGTGCCAGCAGCCAAGGGGGAGCTAGCACAGATACGCAGTATTTT
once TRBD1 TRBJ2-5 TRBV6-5 CASRGEGASQETQYF TGTGCCAGCAGAGGAGAGGGGGCAAGTCAAGAGACCCAGTACTTC
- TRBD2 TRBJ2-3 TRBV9 CASSGGTSGFPSTDTQYF TGTGCCAGCAGCGGCGGGACTAGCGGGTTTCCTAGCACAGATACGCAGTATTTT
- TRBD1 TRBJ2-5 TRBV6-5 CASRKQGAKTQYF TGTGCCAGCAGAAAACAGGGGGCCAAGACCCAGTACTTC
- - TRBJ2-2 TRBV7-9 CASSLYSGIGELFF TGTGCCAGCAGCTTGTACAGCGGAATCGGGGAGCTGTTTTTT
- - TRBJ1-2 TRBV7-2 CASSPQQGRMGGYTF TGTGCCAGCAGCCCCCAACAGGGTAGAATGGGTGGCTACACCTTC
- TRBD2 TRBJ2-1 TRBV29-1 CSGRLAGGRNEQFF TGCAGCGGACGACTAGCGGGGGGCAGGAATGAGCAGTTCTTC
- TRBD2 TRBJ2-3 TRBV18 CASSPSGGIDTQYF TGTGCCAGCTCACCCAGCGGGGGGATCGATACGCAGTATTTT
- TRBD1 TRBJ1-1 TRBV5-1 CASSLTTGSFLAEAFF TGCGCCAGCAGCTTGACGACAGGGTCATTTCTGGCTGAAGCTTTCTTT
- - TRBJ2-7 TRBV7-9 CASSSRAYEQYF TGTGCCAGCAGCTCCAGGGCCTACGAGCAGTACTTC